A single sample is the source of the 20 T cell receptor beta chains below, sequenced in a study of post-analysis software for immune sequencing data. Every TCR beta cDNA library bore unique molecular identifiers. Each CDR3 protein is one row after TCRdb ran MiXCR on the PCR reads. The data contain hundreds of thousands of distinct CDR3 sequences, roughly two fifths of them singletons. Study conclusions and caveats: Four to six TRBV segments, including TRBV5-6, TRBV5-1 and TRBV20-1, were more frequent in patients than controls.

The antigens for these receptors are not known. The sequencing input was blood. These receptors were collected from a girl aged 10-17 years with multiple sclerosis.

This clonotype was seen a few times. The gene calls are TRBV6-5 and TRBJ2-7, with unresolved D. CDR3 size: 13 residues. The V and J ends lost 2 bases and 2 bases respectively, with 7 bases between them. Germline assignment: CDR1 MNHEY and CDR2 SVGAGI. The CDR3 loop is CASSYGITYEQYF. CDR3 coding DNA: TGTGCCAGCAGTTACGGGATTACCTACGAGCAGTACTTC.

V is TRBV15 and J is TRBJ2-7, with D uncertain. CDR3 length: 16 amino acids. Germline V CDR1 and CDR2: LNHNV, YYDKDF (reference sequence). Trimming left V 0 bases short and J 7 bases short, with 19 bases between. The CDR3, as DNA: TGTGCCACCAGCAGAGATGCCTGGACGGTCTACGAAGAGCAGTACTTC. Translating gives CATSRDAWTVYEEQYF.

This sequence joins TRBV5-1 and TRBJ1-2; D may be TRBD1 (5 bases). The V gene's germline CDR1 is SGHRS and CDR2 YFSETQ. V was pared by 4 bases and J by 6 bases, with 13 bases between. The CDR3 is 13 amino acids. The CDR3 coding sequence is TGCGCCAGCAGCGCGGGACGATATGATGGCTACACCTTC. It translates to CASSAGRYDGYTF.

The chain links TRBV7-9 to TRBJ1-1; 8 bases fit TRBD1. The J segment lost 1 base and the V segment lost 1 base, leaving 8 bases of the junction unmatched. The germline V gene has CDR1 SEHNR and CDR2 FQNEAQ (reference sequence). CDR3 size: 17 residues. CDR3 bases: TGTGCCAGCAGCTTAGGGCGCCCGGGACAGGCGAACACTGAAGCTTTCTTT. Amino acid sequence: CASSLGRPGQANTEAFF.

J is TRBJ2-1 and V is TRBV10-3; 9 nucleotides align to TRBD2. The germline gives CDR1 ENHRY, CDR2 SYGVKD. The CDR3 is 17 residues long. After removal of 3 bases from V and 0 bases from J, the junction contained 6 bases not matched to a gene. The CDR3 region has the DNA TGTGCCATCAGTGAAGTGAGCGGGAGGTTCTCCTACAATGAGCAGTTCTTC. The encoded protein is CAISEVSGRFSYNEQFF.

The gene calls are TRBV6-5 and TRBJ1-2; 7 bases are shared with TRBD1. The CDR3 extends over 15 amino acids. CDR1 and CDR2 from the germline V gene are MNHEY and SVGAGI. With V trimmed by 5 bases and J by 4 bases, 10 bases remained unmatched. The chain's CDR3 is CASSPPNRGVYGYTF. CDR3 coding DNA: TGTGCCAGCAGTCCCCCAAACAGGGGTGTCTATGGCTACACCTTC.

This clonotype was seen a few times. J is TRBJ2-5 and V is TRBV5-5; D is perhaps TRBD2 (6 bases). This CDR3 has 13 amino acids. Germline V gene lookup returns CDR1 SGHKS and CDR2 YYEKEE (reference sequence). Trimming took off 2 bases at V and 3 bases at J, with 8 bases between the two ends. The CDR3 bases are TGTGCCAGCAGCTTTTTAGCGGAAGAGACCCAGTACTTC. This encodes CASSFLAEETQYF.

This clonotype was observed once. The chain has TRBV12-3 or TRBV12-4 and TRBJ1-2; D is perhaps TRBD1 (5 bases). The CDR3 is made up of 14 amino acids. Trimming removed 5 bases from V and 4 bases from J, with 14 bases in between. The CDR3 DNA is TGTGCCAGCAGTATCTTTGGGGACGGCTATGGCTACACCTTC. Translation: CASSIFGDGYGYTF.

The sample holds one count of this clonotype. One end of the junction fails to match germline, which may point to a read error. V and J are TRBV7-9 and TRBJ1-2; 10 nucleotides match TRBD1. This CDR3 is 15 amino acids long. Germline lookup yields CDR1 SEHNR and CDR2 FQNEAQ (reference sequence). The CDR3 region has the DNA TGTGCCGGCAGCTTAGCGGGGACAGGGGCCTATGGCTACACCTTC. It encodes CAGSLAGTGAYGYTF. Full variable domain (outside the CDR3, taken from reference TRBV7-9 and TRBJ1-2): DTGVSQNPRHKITKRGQNVTFRCDPISEHNRLYWYRQTLGQGPEFLTYFQNEAQLEKSRLLSDRFSAERPKGSFSTLEIQRTEQGDSAMYLCAGSLAGTGAYGYTFGSGTRLTVV.

The chain links TRBV20-1 to TRBJ2-7, with 12 bases identical to TRBD2. Looked up from germline, CDR1 is DFQATT and CDR2 is SNEGSKA (reference sequence). This CDR3 contains 15 residues. V lost 0 bases to trimming and J lost 2 bases; unmatched junction nucleotides: 2. CDR3 DNA: TGCAGTGCTAGAGATCCTAGCGGGGGGGCCTACGAGCAGTACTTC. Its protein product is CSARDPSGGAYEQYF.

This sequence joins TRBV12-3 or TRBV12-4 and TRBJ1-1; D uncertain. This CDR3 region has 14 residues. The ends were cut back, 6 bases at V and 1 base at J, with 12 bases in the middle. This CDR3 is CASSGTTWNTEAFF. The CDR3 coding sequence is TGTGCCAGCAGCGGAACGACTTGGAACACTGAAGCTTTCTTT.

This clonotype was picked up a small number of times. The genes are TRBV5-1 and TRBJ2-1, with 9 bases fitting TRBD1. The CDR3 runs to 14 residues. The V gene's germline CDR1 is SGHRS and CDR2 YFSETQ. Trimming took 0 bases from V and 8 from J; bases not matched to a gene: 3. The CDR3 DNA is TGCGCCAGCAGCTTGGCGGGACAGGGCTATGAGCAGTTCTTC. Protein: CASSLAGQGYEQFF.

This clonotype has more than one count but fewer than ten. This sequence joins TRBV6-5 and TRBJ2-5; D is perhaps TRBD1 or TRBD2 (5 bases each). CDR1 and CDR2 (germline): MNHEY, SVGAGI. Deletions cut 6 bases from V and 1 base from J, with 9 bases between. The CDR3 length is 13 residues. CDR3 protein: CASRLRGQETQYF. The CDR3 bases are TGTGCCAGCAGGTTGAGGGGCCAAGAGACCCAGTACTTC.

In the case of this clonotype: A read error may account for a junction end that differs from germline. The V gene is TRBV30, the J gene TRBJ1-1; D remains ambiguous. CDR1 is GTSNPN and CDR2 is SVGIG in the germline V gene (reference sequence). CDR3 length equals 12 residues. The CDR3: CARSSGRSEAFF. DNA of the CDR3: TGTGCCCGGAGCTCCGGACGGTCTGAAGCTTTCTTT.

Here the CDR3 DNA reads TGTGCCAGCAGCCCATCCCCTGCAGGAATTGGAAACACCATATATTTT. Its translation is CASSPSPAGIGNTIYF. The V call is TRBV7-3, the J call TRBJ1-3; no reliable D call. V was pared by 5 bases and J by 3 bases, with 17 bases between. This CDR3 has 16 residues. Germline V gene sequence: CDR1 SGHTA, CDR2 FQGTGA. Based on the CDR3 plus reference TRBV7-3 and TRBJ1-3, the full variable domain is GAGVSQTPSNKVTEKGKYVELRCDPISGHTALYWYRQSLGQGPEFLIYFQGTGAADDSGLPNDRFFAVRPEGSVSTLKIQRTERGDSAVYLCASSPSPAGIGNTIYFGEGSWLTVV.

This sequence joins TRBV12-3 or TRBV12-4 and TRBJ1-2; perhaps TRBD1 as D (6 bases). The CDR3 sequence is 16 residues long. V was pared by 3 bases and J by 2 bases, with 16 bases between. The DNA of the CDR3 is TGTGCCAGCAGTTTGGGGGGGGCGAGCACGAACTATGGCTACACCTTC. This codes for CASSLGGASTNYGYTF.

The chain combines TRBV5-1 with TRBJ2-4; 11 positions match TRBD2. After removal of 0 bases from V and 8 bases from J, the junction contained 10 bases not matched to a gene. The CDR3 runs 17 residues. CDR1 is SGHRS, CDR2 YFSETQ, per germline. The CDR3 here is CASSLEPSGGPRDIQYF. The DNA for the CDR3 is TGCGCCAGCAGCTTGGAGCCTAGCGGGGGGCCACGGGACATTCAGTACTTC. The whole variable domain, remainder taken from reference TRBV5-1 and TRBJ2-4, is KAGVTQTPRYLIKTRGQQVTLSCSPISGHRSVSWYQQTPGQGLQFLFEYFSETQRNKGNFPGRFSGRQFSNSRSEMNVSTLELGDSALYLCASSLEPSGGPRDIQYFGAGTRLSVL.

The genes are TRBV5-1 and TRBJ2-5; possible D gene TRBD2, 5 bases. The CDR3 is 11 amino acids. From germline, CDR1 is SGHRS and CDR2 YFSETQ. V was shortened by 5 bases and J by 5 bases, with 7 bases between the two germline ends. In DNA, the CDR3 is TGCGCCAGCAGAGGGAGCGAGACCCAGTACTTC. This translates into CASRGSETQYF.

Concerning this clonotype itself: A much larger clone sits a single nucleotide away, making a read error possible. V is TRBV5-5 and J is TRBJ2-1; 8 bases line up with TRBD2. Germline CDR1 reads SGHKS; CDR2 reads YYEKEE (reference sequence). This CDR3 region has 16 residues. Trimming at V came to 7 bases and at J to 9 bases, leaving 18 bases not matched to a gene. CDR3 bases: TGTGCCAGCGTGGCCCCGGGGTTGGGACTAGGGCCTGAGCAGTTCTTC. Amino acids: CASVAPGLGLGPEQFF.

The CDR3 bases are TGTGCCAGCAGCTTAGCGGGACGGGAGAACACTGAAGCTTTCTTT. It is translated as CASSLAGRENTEAFF. This chain joins TRBV7-9 and TRBJ1-1, with TRBD1 as a possible D gene (5 bases). Germline CDR1 is SEHNR and CDR2 is FQNEAQ (reference sequence). The CDR3 contains 15 residues. Trimming pared 0 bases from V and 1 base from J, leaving 9 bases between. The full variable domain, its missing parts supplied by reference TRBV7-9 and TRBJ1-1, is DTGVSQNPRHKITKRGQNVTFRCDPISEHNRLYWYRQTLGQGPEFLTYFQNEAQLEKSRLLSDRFSAERPKGSFSTLEIQRTEQGDSAMYLCASSLAGRENTEAFFGQGTRLTVV.